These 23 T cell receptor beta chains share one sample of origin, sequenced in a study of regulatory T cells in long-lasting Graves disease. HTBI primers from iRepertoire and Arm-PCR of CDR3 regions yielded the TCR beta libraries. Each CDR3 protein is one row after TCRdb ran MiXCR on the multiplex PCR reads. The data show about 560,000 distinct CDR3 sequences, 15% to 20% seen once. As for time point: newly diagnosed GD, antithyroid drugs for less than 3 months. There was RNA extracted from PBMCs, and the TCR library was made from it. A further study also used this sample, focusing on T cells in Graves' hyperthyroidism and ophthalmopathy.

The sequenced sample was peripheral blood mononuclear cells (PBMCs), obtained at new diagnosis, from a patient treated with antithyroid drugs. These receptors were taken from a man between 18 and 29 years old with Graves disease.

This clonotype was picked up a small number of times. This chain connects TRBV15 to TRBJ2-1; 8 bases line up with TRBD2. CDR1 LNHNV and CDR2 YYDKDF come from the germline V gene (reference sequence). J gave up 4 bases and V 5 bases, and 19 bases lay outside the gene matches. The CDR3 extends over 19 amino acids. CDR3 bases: TGTGCCACCAGCCTAACTCTCGGGACTGGCGGGAGGAGGTACAATGAGCAGTTCTTC. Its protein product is CATSLTLGTGGRRYNEQFF.

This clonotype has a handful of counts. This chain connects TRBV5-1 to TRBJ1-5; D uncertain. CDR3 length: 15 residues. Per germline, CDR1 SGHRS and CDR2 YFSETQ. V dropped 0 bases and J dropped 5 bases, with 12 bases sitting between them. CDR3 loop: CASSLAGYGDQPQHF. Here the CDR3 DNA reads TGCGCCAGCAGCTTGGCCGGGTATGGGGATCAGCCCCAGCATTTT.

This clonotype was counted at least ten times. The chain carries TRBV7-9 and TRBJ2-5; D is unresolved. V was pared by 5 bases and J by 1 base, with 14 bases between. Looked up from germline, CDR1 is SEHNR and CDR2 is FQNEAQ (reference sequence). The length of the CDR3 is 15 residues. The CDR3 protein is CASSTDGPGQETQYF. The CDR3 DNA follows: TGTGCCAGCAGCACCGACGGGCCGGGCCAAGAGACCCAGTACTTC.

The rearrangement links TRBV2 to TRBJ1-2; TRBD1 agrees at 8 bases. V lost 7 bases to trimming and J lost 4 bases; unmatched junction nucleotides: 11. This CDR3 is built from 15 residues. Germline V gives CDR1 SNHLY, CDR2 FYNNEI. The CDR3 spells CASNPGQGIGYGYTF. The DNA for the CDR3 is TGTGCCAGCAACCCCGGACAGGGTATCGGCTATGGCTACACCTTC. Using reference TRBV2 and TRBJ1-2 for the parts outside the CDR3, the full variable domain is EPEVTQTPSHQVTQMGQEVILRCVPISNHLYFYWYRQILGQKVEFLVSFYNNEISEKSEIFDDQFSVERPDGSNFTLKIRSTKLEDSAMYFCASNPGQGIGYGYTFGSGTRLTVV.

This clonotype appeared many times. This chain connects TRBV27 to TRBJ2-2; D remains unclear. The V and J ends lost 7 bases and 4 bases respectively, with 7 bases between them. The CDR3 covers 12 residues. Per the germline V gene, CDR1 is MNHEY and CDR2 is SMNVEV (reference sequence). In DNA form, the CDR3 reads TGTGCCAGCACACACAGCACCGGGGAGCTGTTTTTT. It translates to CASTHSTGELFF.

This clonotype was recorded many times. CDR3 DNA: TGCGCCAGCAGCTTGGGACTAGCGGGAGGGCCACAAGATACGCAGTATTTT. This gives the protein CASSLGLAGGPQDTQYF. V usage is TRBV5-1 and J usage is TRBJ2-3; 14 nucleotides align to TRBD2. Trimming took 0 bases from V and 5 from J; bases not matched to a gene: 5. The CDR3 spans 17 residues. Per the germline V gene, CDR1 is SGHRS and CDR2 is YFSETQ.

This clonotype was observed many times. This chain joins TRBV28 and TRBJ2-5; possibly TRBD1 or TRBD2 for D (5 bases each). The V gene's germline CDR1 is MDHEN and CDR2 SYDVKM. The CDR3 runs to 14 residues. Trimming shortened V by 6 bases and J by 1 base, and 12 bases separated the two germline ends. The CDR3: CASSHRDGQETQYF. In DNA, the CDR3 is TGTGCCAGCAGCCATCGGGACGGCCAAGAGACCCAGTACTTC.

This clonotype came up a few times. CDR3 DNA: TGTGCCAGCGCCCGAACCATGAACACTGAAGCTTTCTTT. This encodes CASARTMNTEAFF. This chain joins TRBV2 and TRBJ1-1; no reliable D call. The CDR3 consists of 13 residues. Trimming left V 8 bases short and J 0 bases short, with 10 bases between. Germline lookup yields CDR1 SNHLY and CDR2 FYNNEI. Using reference TRBV2 and TRBJ1-1 for the parts outside the CDR3, the full variable domain is EPEVTQTPSHQVTQMGQEVILRCVPISNHLYFYWYRQILGQKVEFLVSFYNNEISEKSEIFDDQFSVERPDGSNFTLKIRSTKLEDSAMYFCASARTMNTEAFFGQGTRLTVV.

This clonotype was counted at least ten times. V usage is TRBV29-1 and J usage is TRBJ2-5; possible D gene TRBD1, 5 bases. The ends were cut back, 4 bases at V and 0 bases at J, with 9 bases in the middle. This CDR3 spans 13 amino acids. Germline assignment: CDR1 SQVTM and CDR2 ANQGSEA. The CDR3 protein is CSVGQTYQETQYF. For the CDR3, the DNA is TGCAGCGTTGGACAGACGTACCAAGAGACCCAGTACTTC.

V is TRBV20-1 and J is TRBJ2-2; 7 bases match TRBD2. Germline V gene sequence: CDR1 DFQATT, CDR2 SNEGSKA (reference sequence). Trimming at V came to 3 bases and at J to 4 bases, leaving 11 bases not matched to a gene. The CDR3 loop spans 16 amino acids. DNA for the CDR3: TGCAGTGCTAGTGGAGGCGGGAGTTACAGCACCGGGGAGCTGTTTTTT. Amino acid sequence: CSASGGGSYSTGELFF.

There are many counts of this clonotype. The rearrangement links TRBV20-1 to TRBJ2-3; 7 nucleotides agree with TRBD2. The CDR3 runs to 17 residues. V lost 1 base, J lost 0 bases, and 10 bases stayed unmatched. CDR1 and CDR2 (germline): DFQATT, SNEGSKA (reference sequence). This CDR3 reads CSARVLAVSASTDTQYF. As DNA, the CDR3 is TGCAGTGCTAGAGTTCTAGCGGTATCCGCTAGCACAGATACGCAGTATTTT.

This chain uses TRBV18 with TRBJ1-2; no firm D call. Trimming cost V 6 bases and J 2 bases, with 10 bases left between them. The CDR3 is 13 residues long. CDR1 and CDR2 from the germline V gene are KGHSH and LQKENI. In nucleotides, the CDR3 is TGTGCCAGCTCTCAGGACGAGAACTATGGCTACACCTTC. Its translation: CASSQDENYGYTF.

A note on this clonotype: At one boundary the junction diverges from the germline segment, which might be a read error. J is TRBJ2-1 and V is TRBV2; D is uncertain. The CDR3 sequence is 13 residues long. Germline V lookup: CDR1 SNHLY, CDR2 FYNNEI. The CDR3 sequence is CASSRSSYNERFF. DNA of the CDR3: TGTGCCAGCAGTAGGAGCTCCTACAATGAGCGGTTCTTC.

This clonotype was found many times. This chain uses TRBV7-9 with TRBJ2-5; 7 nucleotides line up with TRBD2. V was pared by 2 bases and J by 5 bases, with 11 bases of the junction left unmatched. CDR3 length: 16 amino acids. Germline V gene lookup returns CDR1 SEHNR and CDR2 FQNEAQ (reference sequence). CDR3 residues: CASSLRAEREGETQYF. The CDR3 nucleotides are TGTGCCAGCAGCTTACGCGCAGAGCGGGAAGGGGAGACCCAGTACTTC. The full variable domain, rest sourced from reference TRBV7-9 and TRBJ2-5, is DTGVSQNPRHKITKRGQNVTFRCDPISEHNRLYWYRQTLGQGPEFLTYFQNEAQLEKSRLLSDRFSAERPKGSFSTLEIQRTEQGDSAMYLCASSLRAEREGETQYFGPGTRLLVL.

DNA for the CDR3: TGTGCCAGCAGCCGTGGGACACCGAACACTGAAGCTTTCTTT. Protein product: CASSRGTPNTEAFF. The chain links TRBV6-1 to TRBJ1-1; weak D call: TRBD1 (6 bases). V lost 6 bases, J lost 1 base, and 12 bases lay in between. Germline CDR1 and CDR2: MNHNS and SASEGT. The CDR3 contains 14 residues.

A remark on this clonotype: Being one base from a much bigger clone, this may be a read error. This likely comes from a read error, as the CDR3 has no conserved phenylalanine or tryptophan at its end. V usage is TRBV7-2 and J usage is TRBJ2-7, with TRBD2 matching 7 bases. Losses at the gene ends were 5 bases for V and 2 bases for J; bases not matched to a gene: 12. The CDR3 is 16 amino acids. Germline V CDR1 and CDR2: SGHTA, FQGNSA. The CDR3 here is CASSRSGSSGTYEQYL. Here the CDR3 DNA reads TGTGCCAGCAGCCGCTCGGGGTCCAGCGGGACCTACGAGCAGTACTTG.

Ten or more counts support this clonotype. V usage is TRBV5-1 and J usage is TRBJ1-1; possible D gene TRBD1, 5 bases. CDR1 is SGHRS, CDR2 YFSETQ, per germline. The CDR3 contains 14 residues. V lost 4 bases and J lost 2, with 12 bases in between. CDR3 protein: CASSMTAPNTEAFF. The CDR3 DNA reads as TGCGCCAGCAGCATGACAGCCCCTAACACTGAAGCTTTCTTT.

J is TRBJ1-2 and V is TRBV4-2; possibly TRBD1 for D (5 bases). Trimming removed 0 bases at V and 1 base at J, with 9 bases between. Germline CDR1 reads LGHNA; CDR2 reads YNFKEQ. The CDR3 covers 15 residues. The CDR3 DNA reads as TGTGCCAGCAGCCAAGAAGCGCAGGGTAACTATGGCTACACCTTC. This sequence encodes CASSQEAQGNYGYTF.

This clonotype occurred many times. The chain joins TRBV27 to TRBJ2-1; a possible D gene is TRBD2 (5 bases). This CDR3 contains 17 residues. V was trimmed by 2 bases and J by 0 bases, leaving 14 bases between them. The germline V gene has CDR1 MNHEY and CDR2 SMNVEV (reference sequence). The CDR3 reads CASSLHGGYSSYNEQFF. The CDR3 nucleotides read TGTGCCAGCAGTTTACATGGCGGGTATAGCTCCTACAATGAGCAGTTCTTC.

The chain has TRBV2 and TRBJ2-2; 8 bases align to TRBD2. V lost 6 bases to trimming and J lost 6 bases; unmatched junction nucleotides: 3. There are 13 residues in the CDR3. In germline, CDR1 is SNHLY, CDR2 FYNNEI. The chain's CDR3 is CASRRTSPGELFF. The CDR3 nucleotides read TGTGCCAGCAGGCGGACTAGCCCCGGGGAGCTGTTTTTT.

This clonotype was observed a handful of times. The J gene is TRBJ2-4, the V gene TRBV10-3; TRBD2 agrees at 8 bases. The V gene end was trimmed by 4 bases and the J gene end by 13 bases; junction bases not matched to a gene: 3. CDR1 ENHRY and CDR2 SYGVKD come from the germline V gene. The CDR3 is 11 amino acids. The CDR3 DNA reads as TGTGCCATCAGTGCGGGACTAGAGCAGTACTTC. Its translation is CAISAGLEQYF.

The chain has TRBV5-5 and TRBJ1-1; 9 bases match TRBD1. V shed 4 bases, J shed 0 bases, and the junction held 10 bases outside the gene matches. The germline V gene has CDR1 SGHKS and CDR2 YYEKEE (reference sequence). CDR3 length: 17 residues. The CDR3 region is CASSRVPGQGMNTEAFF. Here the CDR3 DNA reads TGTGCCAGCAGCCGTGTCCCGGGACAGGGAATGAACACTGAAGCTTTCTTT.

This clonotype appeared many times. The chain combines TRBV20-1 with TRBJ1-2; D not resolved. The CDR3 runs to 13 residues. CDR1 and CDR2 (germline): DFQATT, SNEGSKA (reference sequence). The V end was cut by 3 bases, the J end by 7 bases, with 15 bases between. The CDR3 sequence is CSASGKALGGYTF. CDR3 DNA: TGCAGTGCTAGCGGCAAGGCCCTAGGTGGCTACACCTTC.